This T cell receptor (beta chain) emerged from a study of human T cells and chemical hapten exposure (dated by TCRdb to about 2021). With respect to the entire study: For sensitization, 2% DPC in acetone was applied to a roughly 2 cm by roughly 2 cm area of upper inner arm skin. Patch testing was performed on the upper back with Finn chambers containing 0.01% DPC, and the patch tests were scored after 6 days according to International Contact Dermatitis Research Group standards. Blood samples were taken from patients before sensitization (week 0) and at 2, 6 and about 24 weeks after DPC sensitization. Libraries were pooled for sequencing, and variation in per-sample TCR yields was attributed mainly to small differences in library volumes within the pool. In alopecia patients, the study followed how the peripheral blood TCR repertoire changed in vivo over primary and secondary sensitization to diphenylcyclopropenone (DPC), a hapten. The mostly female patient cohort included alopecia areata with under or over 50% scalp involvement, alopecia totalis and alopecia universalis. Each blood RNA sample was used to sequence both TCR alpha and TCR beta chains. Patients additionally received weekly therapeutic DPC doses to the scalp throughout the approximately 25-week study period. About 30 alopecia patients provided blood for TCR sequencing at one to four time points (pre-sensitization, 2, 6 and 24 weeks).

The paper as a whole reports these results and caveats: Compared with pre-sensitization or healthy control sets, expanded TCRs formed significantly more large CDR3 similarity clusters, which is consistent with antigen-driven responses. No change with DPC sensitization was found in the number of TCRs above 1 in 1000 frequency, and no evidence of global repertoire structure alterations was found. Repeated subsampling changed both the strength of the expansion versus patch-test correlation and the threshold at which that correlation became significant. The number of PT1 expanded TCRs positively correlated with patch test score, significant at thresholds 8, 16 and 32 but not 4. Because every patient had alopecia, a presumed autoimmune disease, the patients' immune response might differ from that of healthy individuals.

V is reduced by 4 bases and J by 5 bases, leaving a spacing of 11 bases between them. The CDR3 sequence holds 13 residues, the cysteine and phenylalanine included. Left in the record is the CDR3 DNA by itself, 39 bases read in frame from the first base. The time point label, read with the paper, signifies: pre-sensitization, week 0. Interpreted using the paper, the treatment or condition label stands for: therapeutic diphenylcyclopropenone sensitization with weekly scalp DPC. Total RNA was extracted from unfractionated whole blood that had been collected in Tempus Blood RNA tubes. At each patch-test visit, blood was drawn before the patch test was applied. Patients were eligible if aged 18 to 70, diagnosed with alopecia and judged suitable for DPC therapy, and pregnant patients were excluded. Concerning this clonotype: Its specific antigen is unknown. No clone much larger than this one lies a single base away; base qualities are absent.

Libraries were constructed by RACE. TCRdb names NextSeq 500 as the instrument used. During library preparation, unique molecular identifiers were attached to individual cDNA molecules so that TCRs could be counted in a quantitative, reproducible way. The source study handled its data this way. Samples had a median of about 96,000 TCRs, with a range from roughly 23,224 to 750,000. V, J and CDR3 annotation of the TCR reads was carried out using the Decombinator software suite. Every sample was subsampled to the same number of TCRs (28,000) for the PS versus PT1 abundance plots. Expanded TCRs were defined as absent before sensitization and observed at least eight times at the 2-week time point. TCRdb trimmed the raw reads at Q25, called clones with MiXCR and kept productive beta chains. Every entry covers one CDR3 protein and lists the most common genes and DNA from its rows. The V and J calls reflect TCRdb's pipeline rather than the authors' work. Recorded for this sample are 35,000 or so distinct CDR3 sequences; 10% of them occurred a single time. The biggest ten clones account for around 25% of the sample.

Rearrangement joined TRBV12-3 or TRBV12-4 to TRBJ1-2, with no confidently assigned D gene. The material was whole blood, obtained in connection with sensitization to the hapten diphenylcyclopropenone (DPC). This clonotype was sampled from a man in his forties or fifties with alopecia areata. Some clones in this sample may be carry-over from other donors' samples. The CDR3 reads CASSSAIQYGYTF. The DNA sequence is TGTGCCAGCAGTTCGGCCATACAATATGGCTACACCTTC.